This entry features one T cell receptor beta chain sequence. V shed 2 bases and J shed 6 bases, with 10 bases lying between them. The CDR3 is made up of 13 amino acids. Germline-derived CDR1 and CDR2 are KGHSH and LQKENI. Original processing notes: It was from reference gene primer amplification that nucleated cell counts were estimated. Profiling relied on immunoSEQ multiplex PCR, and the TCRdb table lists in-frame clones only, not all of them. Clone size and the V and J calls come from that table; the DNA yielded D and trimming. Of about 42,000 clones detected, 80% to 90% appear once; the ten largest clones hold more than 7%. The data derive from a study of blood T cell repertoires in COVID-19. About the research overall: Both acute and convalescent COVID-19 samples were obtained from the United States, Italy and Spain.

This clonotype was obtained from a young man with active or convalescent COVID-19. The sequencing input was peripheral blood. The rearrangement joins TRBV18 to TRBJ1-1; no clear D. This CDR3 reads CASSPAVKAEAFF. The CDR3 nucleotides are TGTGCCAGCTCACCAGCGGTAAAAGCTGAAGCTTTCTTT. Combining the CDR3 with reference TRBV18 and TRBJ1-1 gives the whole variable domain NAGVMQNPRHLVRRRGQEARLRCSPMKGHSHVYWYRQLPEEGLKFMVYLQKENIIDESGMPKERFSAEFPKEGPSILRIQQVVRGDSAAYFCASSPAVKAEAFFGQGTRLTVV.